These 22 T cell receptor beta chains share one sample of origin, sequenced in a study of CD8 T cells in Susac syndrome. RNA amounts of roughly 0.45 to 1 ug underwent reverse transcription with random hexamers. Each CDR3 protein is one row after TCRdb ran MiXCR on the immunoSEQ multiplex PCR reads. The profile shows around 160,000 distinct CDR3 sequences, 94% of them singletons. The sample comprised CD4+ T cells from PBMCs. These receptors were obtained from a human donor with multiple sclerosis.

This chain uses TRBV30 with TRBJ1-3; D remains unclear. The CDR3 sequence is 12 residues long. CDR1 GTSNPN and CDR2 SVGIG come from the germline V gene (reference sequence). Trimming pared 5 bases from V and 0 bases from J, leaving 5 bases between. The CDR3 region has the DNA TGTGCCTGGGGTAACTCTGGAAACACCATATATTTT. This gives the protein CAWGNSGNTIYF.

This clonotype appeared once. DNA for the CDR3: TGTGCCTGGAGTTCGCTAGCGGCCTACAATGAGCAGTTCTTC. It translates to CAWSSLAAYNEQFF. The gene calls are TRBV30 and TRBJ2-1; 7 bases map to TRBD2. The CDR3 is made up of 14 amino acids. Germline CDR1 is GTSNPN and CDR2 is SVGIG (reference sequence). Germline trimming cut 2 bases from V and 2 bases from J; bases unmatched to any gene: 3.

This sequence joins TRBV6-1 and TRBJ2-5; D not certain. In germline, CDR1 is MNHNS, CDR2 SASEGT. The CDR3 has 13 amino acids. V lost 7 bases and J lost 5, with 14 bases in between. The CDR3 loop reads CASTPTGQETQYF. In nucleotides, the CDR3 is TGTGCCAGCACCCCCACCGGGCAGGAGACCCAGTACTTC.

The V gene is TRBV28, the J gene TRBJ2-7; TRBD1 agrees at 7 bases. The CDR3 totals 16 residues. Trimming cost V 10 bases and J 1 base; bases outside gene matches: 16. The germline gives CDR1 MDHEN, CDR2 SYDVKM. The CDR3 nucleotides are TGTGCCAACCGAAGAGAGAAGCGACAGGGATCCTACGAGCAGTACTTC. The encoded protein is CANRREKRQGSYEQYF.

V and J are TRBV7-2 and TRBJ2-5, with a weak D call TRBD2 (5 bases). The ends were cut back, 5 bases at V and 0 bases at J, with 7 bases in the middle. From germline, CDR1 is SGHTA and CDR2 FQGNSA. The CDR3 runs to 13 residues. The CDR3 DNA reads TGTGCCAGCAGCGGTAGCGACCAAGAGACCCAGTACTTC. Translated: CASSGSDQETQYF.

The chain couples TRBV12-3 or TRBV12-4 to TRBJ1-4, with TRBD1 matching over 8 bases. The CDR3 spans 15 residues. V shed 3 bases, J shed 7 bases, and the junction held 7 bases outside the gene matches. CDR3 protein: CASSFIQGAGEKLFF. CDR3 nucleotide sequence: TGTGCCAGCAGTTTCATCCAGGGGGCAGGTGAAAAACTGTTTTTT.

The chain uses TRBV30 and TRBJ2-2; possibly TRBD2 for D (6 bases). Germline V gene data show CDR1 as GTSNPN and CDR2 as SVGIG (reference sequence). The CDR3 loop spans 14 amino acids. V lost 8 bases to trimming and J lost 6 bases, with 19 bases between them. The CDR3 region is CAHGGLLYSGELFF. The CDR3 DNA sequence: TGTGCCCACGGGGGACTGCTTTATTCCGGGGAGCTGTTTTTT.

This chain connects TRBV7-9 to TRBJ2-7; D unclear. Germline V CDR1 and CDR2: SEHNR, FQNEAQ (reference sequence). V lost 5 bases and J lost 0, with 8 bases in between. This CDR3 spans 13 amino acids. The CDR3, as DNA: TGTGCCAGCAGCGCCCAAAGCTCCTACGAGCAGTACTTC. It is translated as CASSAQSSYEQYF.

The genes are TRBV20-1 and TRBJ2-7; TRBD2 agrees at 8 bases. Germline assignment: CDR1 DFQATT and CDR2 SNEGSKA (reference sequence). The CDR3 covers 15 residues. Trimming removed 3 bases from V and 2 bases from J; junction bases left unmatched: 9. CDR3 coding DNA: TGCAGTGCTAGCCCCCTTTCCGGGAGGGCCTACGAGCAGTACTTC. Its translation: CSASPLSGRAYEQYF.

The chain carries TRBV6-5 and TRBJ2-6, with D unresolved. The V end lost 6 bases, the J end lost 2 bases, and 5 bases lay between the germline ends. The CDR3 is 13 residues long. CDR1 is MNHEY and CDR2 is SVGAGI in the germline V gene. This chain's CDR3 is CASSRAGANVLTF. The CDR3 DNA sequence: TGTGCCAGCAGCCGAGCTGGGGCCAACGTCCTGACTTTC.

In DNA form, the CDR3 reads TGTGCCAGCAGTCCCTTCGGGTCGGGGATTGAAGATACGCAGTATTTT. Translated, it gives CASSPFGSGIEDTQYF. V gene TRBV28 combines with J gene TRBJ2-3; TRBD2 is a possible D gene (5 bases). Germline V gene data show CDR1 as MDHEN and CDR2 as SYDVKM. Trimming left V 5 bases short and J 5 bases short, with 20 bases between. This CDR3 has 16 residues. Supplemented by reference TRBV28 and TRBJ2-3, the full variable domain reads DVKVTQSSRYLVKRTGEKVFLECVQDMDHENMFWYRQDPGLGLRLIYFSYDVKMKEKGDIPEGYSVSREKKERFSLILESASTNQTSMYLCASSPFGSGIEDTQYFGPGTRLTVL.

This clonotype was counted once. This chain connects TRBV4-3 to TRBJ2-3; no firm D call. CDR3 length: 17 amino acids. Between the trimmed V and J ends, which lost 1 base and 1 base, there was a span of 15 bases. Germline assignment: CDR1 LGHNA and CDR2 YSLEER. DNA for the CDR3: TGCGCCAGCAGCCAAGCCTCGGCCCTGTTGGGCACAGATACGCAGTATTTT. Its translation: CASSQASALLGTDTQYF.

The V gene is TRBV2, the J gene TRBJ2-5, with D tentatively TRBD1 (5 bases). The length of the CDR3 is 14 residues. The germline V and J ends were trimmed by 1 base and 3 bases, with 9 bases remaining between them. The germline CDR1 and CDR2 sequences are SNHLY and FYNNEI. The CDR3 is CASSEVTAEETQYF. In DNA, the CDR3 is TGTGCCAGCAGTGAAGTGACAGCAGAAGAGACCCAGTACTTC.

This clonotype has a single count. The V call is TRBV20-1, the J call TRBJ1-2; D is uncertain. CDR1 DFQATT and CDR2 SNEGSKA come from the germline V gene (reference sequence). Trimming shortened V by 0 bases and J by 0 bases, and 8 bases separated the two germline ends. The CDR3 sequence is 14 residues long. As DNA, the CDR3 is TGCAGTGCTAGAGATCTGGAGGCTAACTATGGCTACACCTTC. The encoded protein is CSARDLEANYGYTF.

The J gene is TRBJ2-3, the V gene TRBV5-1; the D gene is possibly TRBD2 (6 bases). V lost 0 bases, J lost 1 base, and 9 bases lay in between. The CDR3 length is 15 residues. The germline CDR1 and CDR2 sequences are SGHRS and YFSETQ. CDR3 DNA: TGCGCCAGCAGCTTGGGCTCTAGCGGCACAGATACGCAGTATTTT. Amino acids: CASSLGSSGTDTQYF.

This clonotype was seen a single time. The chain links TRBV29-1 to TRBJ2-5; D might be TRBD1 (6 bases). Germline CDR1 SQVTM, CDR2 ANQGSEA. V gave up 3 bases and J gave up 5 bases, with 13 bases separating them. The CDR3 totals 13 residues. CDR3 region: CSVDSRGKETQYF. CDR3 DNA: TGCAGCGTTGATAGCAGGGGCAAGGAGACCCAGTACTTC.

This clonotype has a single count. This chain links TRBV19 with TRBJ1-4; D gene ambiguous. With 3 bases removed from V and 1 base from J, the gap between germline ends came to 9 bases. The germline gives CDR1 LNHDA, CDR2 SQIVND (reference sequence). The CDR3 is made up of 15 amino acids. CDR3 in amino acids: CASSIMPRTNEKLFF. CDR3 coding DNA: TGTGCCAGTAGTATCATGCCTCGAACTAATGAAAAACTGTTTTTT.

This clonotype was seen a single time. CDR3 residues: CSVRQSSSYNEQFF. CDR3 sequence (DNA): TGCAGCGTTCGGCAGTCGAGCTCCTACAATGAGCAGTTCTTC. V and J are TRBV29-1 and TRBJ2-1; D gene uncertain. Germline loops: CDR1 SQVTM, CDR2 ANQGSEA. V was shortened by 5 bases and J by 0 bases, with 11 bases between the two germline ends. This CDR3 region has 14 residues.

The V call is TRBV12-3 or TRBV12-4, the J call TRBJ2-7, with 9 bases lining up with TRBD1. CDR3 length: 14 amino acids. V gave up 5 bases and J gave up 1 base; unmatched junction bases: 3. The CDR3 is CASSVGQGSYEQYF. The CDR3 nucleotides read TGTGCCAGCAGTGTTGGACAGGGGTCCTACGAGCAGTACTTC.

The chain uses TRBV5-4 and TRBJ2-1, with D possibly TRBD2 on 5 matching bases. Germline-derived CDR1 and CDR2 are SGHNT and YYREEE (reference sequence). V lost 4 bases and J 2 bases, leaving 16 bases between the germline ends. This CDR3 contains 16 residues. This CDR3 is CASSPSGSLTYNEQFF. The CDR3 nucleotides read TGTGCCAGCAGCCCCTCGGGGAGTTTGACCTACAATGAGCAGTTCTTC.

The V gene is TRBV29-1, the J gene TRBJ1-5, with D unclear. V dropped 4 bases and J dropped 4 bases, with 11 bases sitting between them. In germline, CDR1 is SQVTM, CDR2 ANQGSEA. This CDR3 has 13 amino acids. This CDR3 is CSVVWGPNQPQHF. The CDR3 DNA reads as TGCAGCGTTGTATGGGGTCCGAATCAGCCCCAGCATTTT.

CDR3 sequence reads: CASSEGTASSYEQYF. In DNA, the CDR3 is TGTGCCAGTAGCGAAGGGACAGCCAGCTCCTACGAGCAGTACTTC. The V call is TRBV19, the J call TRBJ2-7, with TRBD1 matching over 7 bases. V gave up 6 bases and J gave up 0 bases; unmatched junction bases: 8. The germline gives CDR1 LNHDA, CDR2 SQIVND (reference sequence). The CDR3 totals 15 residues. Together with reference TRBV19 and TRBJ2-7, the CDR3 gives the full variable domain: DGGITQSPKYLFRKEGQNVTLSCEQNLNHDAMYWYRQDPGQGLRLIYYSQIVNDFQKGDIAEGYSVSREKKESFPLTVTSAQKNPTAFYLCASSEGTASSYEQYFGPGTRLTVT.